This T cell receptor beta chain originates from a study of control samples from healthy donors and cancer patients. V trimming: 4 bases; J trimming: 6 bases; junction bases outside the gene matches: 3. This CDR3 contains 14 residues. CDR1 and CDR2 (germline): WSHSY, SAAADI. Profiling relied on immunoSEQ multiplex PCR, and the TCRdb table lists in-frame clones only, not all of them. The table shows around 100,000 clones, with roughly 92% occurring only once. This sequence joins TRBV10-2 and TRBJ1-1; 12 nucleotides align to TRBD1. The sequenced sample consisted of blood. This TCR came from a human donor in good health. The donor label of this sample is uncertain. The CDR3 protein is CASSGDRGRPEAFF. The DNA of the CDR3 is TGCGCCAGCAGTGGGGACAGGGGGCGACCTGAAGCTTTCTTT.